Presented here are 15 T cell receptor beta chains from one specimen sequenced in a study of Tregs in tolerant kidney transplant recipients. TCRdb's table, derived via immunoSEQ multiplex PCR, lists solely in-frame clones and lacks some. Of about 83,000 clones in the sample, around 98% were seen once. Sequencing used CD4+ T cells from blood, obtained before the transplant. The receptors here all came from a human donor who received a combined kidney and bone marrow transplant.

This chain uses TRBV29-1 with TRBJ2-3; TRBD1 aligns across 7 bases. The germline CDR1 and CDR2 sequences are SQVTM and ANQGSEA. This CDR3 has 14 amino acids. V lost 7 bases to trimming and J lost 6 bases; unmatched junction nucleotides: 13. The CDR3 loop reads CSAARDRAQDTQYF. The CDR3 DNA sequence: TGCAGCGCTGCAAGGGACAGAGCACAGGATACGCAGTATTTT.

The CDR3 region has the DNA TGTGCCAGCAGTGAACGAGGGTGGGATGAGCAGTTCTTC. Its translation: CASSERGWDEQFF. The chain couples TRBV6-1 to TRBJ2-1, with D perhaps TRBD2 (5 bases). CDR1 is MNHNS and CDR2 is SASEGT in the germline V gene. This CDR3 has 13 amino acids. Trimming pared 2 bases from V and 8 bases from J, leaving 10 bases between.

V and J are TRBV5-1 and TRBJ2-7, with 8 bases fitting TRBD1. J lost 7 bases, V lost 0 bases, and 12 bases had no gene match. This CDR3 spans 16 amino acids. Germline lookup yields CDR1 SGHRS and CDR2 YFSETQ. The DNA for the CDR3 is TGCGCCAGCAGCTTGGGATTGGGACAGGCAATTCGGGAGCAGTACTTC. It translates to CASSLGLGQAIREQYF.

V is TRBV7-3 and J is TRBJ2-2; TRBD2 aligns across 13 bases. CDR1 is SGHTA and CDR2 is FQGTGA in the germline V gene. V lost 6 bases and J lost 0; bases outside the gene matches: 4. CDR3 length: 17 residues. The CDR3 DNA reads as TGTGCCAGCAGTTGGGGACTAGCGGGATCGAACACCGGGGAGCTGTTTTTT. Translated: CASSWGLAGSNTGELFF. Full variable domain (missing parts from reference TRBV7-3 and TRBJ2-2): GAGVSQTPSNKVTEKGKYVELRCDPISGHTALYWYRQSLGQGPEFLIYFQGTGAADDSGLPNDRFFAVRPEGSVSTLKIQRTERGDSAVYLCASSWGLAGSNTGELFFGEGSRLTVL.

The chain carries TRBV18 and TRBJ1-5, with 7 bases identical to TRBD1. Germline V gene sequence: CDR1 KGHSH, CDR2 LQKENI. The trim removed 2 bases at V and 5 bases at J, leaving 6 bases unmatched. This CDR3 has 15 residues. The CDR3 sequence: CASSPNRGMDQPQHF. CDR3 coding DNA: TGTGCCAGCTCACCAAACAGGGGAATGGATCAGCCCCAGCATTTT.

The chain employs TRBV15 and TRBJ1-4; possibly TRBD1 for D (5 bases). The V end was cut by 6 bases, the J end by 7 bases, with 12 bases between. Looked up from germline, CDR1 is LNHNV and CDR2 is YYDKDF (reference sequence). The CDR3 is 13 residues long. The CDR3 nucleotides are TGTGCCACCAGGGGTAGGGGCGGTGAAAAACTGTTTTTT. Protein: CATRGRGGEKLFF. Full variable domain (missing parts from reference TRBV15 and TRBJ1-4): DAMVIQNPRYQVTQFGKPVTLSCSQTLNHNVMYWYQQKSSQAPKLLFHYYDKDFNNEADTPDNFQSRRPNTSFCFLDIRSPGLGDTAMYLCATRGRGGEKLFFGSGTQLSVL.

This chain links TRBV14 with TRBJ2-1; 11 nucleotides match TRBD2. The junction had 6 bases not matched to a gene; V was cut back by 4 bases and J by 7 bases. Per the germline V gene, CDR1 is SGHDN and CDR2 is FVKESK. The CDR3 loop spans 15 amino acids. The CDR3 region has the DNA TGTGCCAGCAGCCGTTTGACTAGCGGGAAAAATGAGCAGTTCTTC. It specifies CASSRLTSGKNEQFF.

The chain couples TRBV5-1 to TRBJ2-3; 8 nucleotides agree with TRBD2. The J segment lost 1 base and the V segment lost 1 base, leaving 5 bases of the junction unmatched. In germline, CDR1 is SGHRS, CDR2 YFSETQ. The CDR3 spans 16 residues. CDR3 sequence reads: CASSLLSGSGTDTQYF. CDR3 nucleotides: TGCGCCAGCAGCTTGTTAAGCGGGAGTGGCACAGATACGCAGTATTTT.

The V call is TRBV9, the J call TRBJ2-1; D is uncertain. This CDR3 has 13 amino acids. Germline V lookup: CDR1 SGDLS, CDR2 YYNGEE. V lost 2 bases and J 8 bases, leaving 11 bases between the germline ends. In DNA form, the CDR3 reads TGTGCCAGCAGCGTCCGGCGGCGAGATGAGCAGTTCTTC. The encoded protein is CASSVRRRDEQFF.

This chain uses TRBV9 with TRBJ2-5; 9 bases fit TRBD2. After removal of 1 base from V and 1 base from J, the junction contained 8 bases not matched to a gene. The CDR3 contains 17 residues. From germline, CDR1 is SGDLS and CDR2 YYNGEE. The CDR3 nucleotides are TGTGCCAGCAGCGTAAGCCTTGGCGGGGGGGCCCAAGAGACCCAGTACTTC. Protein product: CASSVSLGGGAQETQYF.

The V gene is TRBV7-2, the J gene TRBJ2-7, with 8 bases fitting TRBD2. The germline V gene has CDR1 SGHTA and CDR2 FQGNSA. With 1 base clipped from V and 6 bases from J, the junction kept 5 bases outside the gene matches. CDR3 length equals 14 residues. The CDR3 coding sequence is TGTGCCAGCAGCTTAGGCGGACTAGCAGTCGAGCAGTACTTC. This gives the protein CASSLGGLAVEQYF.

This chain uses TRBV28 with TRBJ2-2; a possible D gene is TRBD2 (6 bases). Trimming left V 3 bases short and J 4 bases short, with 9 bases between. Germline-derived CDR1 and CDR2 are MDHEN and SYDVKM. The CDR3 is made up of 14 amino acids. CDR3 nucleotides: TGTGCCAGCAGTTTTGGCGGGGTCACCGGGGAGCTGTTTTTT. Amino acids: CASSFGGVTGELFF.

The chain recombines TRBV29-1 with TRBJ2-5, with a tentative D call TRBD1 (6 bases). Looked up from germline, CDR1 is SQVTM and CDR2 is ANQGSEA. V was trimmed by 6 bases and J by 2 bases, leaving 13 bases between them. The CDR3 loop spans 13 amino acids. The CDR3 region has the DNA TGCAGCGTCCTGAGGGGGTCACAAGAGACCCAGTACTTC. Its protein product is CSVLRGSQETQYF.

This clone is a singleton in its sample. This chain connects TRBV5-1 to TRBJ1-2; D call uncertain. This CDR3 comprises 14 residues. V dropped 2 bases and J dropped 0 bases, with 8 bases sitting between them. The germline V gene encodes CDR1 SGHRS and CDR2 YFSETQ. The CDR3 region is CASSFLTANYGYTF. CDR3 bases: TGCGCCAGCAGCTTTCTCACAGCTAACTATGGCTACACCTTC.

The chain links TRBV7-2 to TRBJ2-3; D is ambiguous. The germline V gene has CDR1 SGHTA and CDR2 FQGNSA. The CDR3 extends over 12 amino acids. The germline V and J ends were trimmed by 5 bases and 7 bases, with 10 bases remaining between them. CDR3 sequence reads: CASSILTNTQYF. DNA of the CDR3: TGTGCCAGCAGCATTCTAACCAATACGCAGTATTTT.